This T cell receptor (beta chain) is from a study of T cell clones after liver transplantation. Study-level information: TCRbeta sequencing after a pre-transplant mixed lymphocyte reaction identified graft-donor-reactive clones, later tracked in post-transplant blood. Tolerant meant at least one year fully off immunosuppression without liver enzymes above twice normal. Overall study findings and caveats: Migration into the graft, not deletion, may explain lost graft donor-reactive T cells.

Comments on this clone: Its antigen is undetermined.

This CDR3 has 13 amino acids. The V end was cut by 6 bases, the J end by 2 bases, with 10 bases between. CDR1 is LGHNT, CDR2 FRNRAP, per germline. Using immunoSEQ multiplex PCR, the repertoire was profiled, and TCRdb retains in-frame clones only, with some absent. Counted here are 65,000 to 85,000 clones, under 90% occurring once; the ten biggest clones make up under 2.5%. This receptor was taken from a human patient who received a liver transplant. Some T cells here may be from the graft donor. Sequencing was performed on CD4+ T cells from blood, taken around 50 months after liver transplant. V usage is TRBV12-5 and J usage is TRBJ2-5; D unresolved. The DNA for the CDR3 is TGTGCTAGTGGCTCAGGAATACAAGAGACCCAGTACTTC. Translated: CASGSGIQETQYF. Supplemented by reference TRBV12-5 and TRBJ2-5, the full variable domain reads DARVTQTPRHKVTEMGQEVTMRCQPILGHNTVFWYRQTMMQGLELLAYFRNRAPLDDSGMPKDRFSAEMPDATLATLKIQPSEPRDSAVYFCASGSGIQETQYFGPGTRLLVL.